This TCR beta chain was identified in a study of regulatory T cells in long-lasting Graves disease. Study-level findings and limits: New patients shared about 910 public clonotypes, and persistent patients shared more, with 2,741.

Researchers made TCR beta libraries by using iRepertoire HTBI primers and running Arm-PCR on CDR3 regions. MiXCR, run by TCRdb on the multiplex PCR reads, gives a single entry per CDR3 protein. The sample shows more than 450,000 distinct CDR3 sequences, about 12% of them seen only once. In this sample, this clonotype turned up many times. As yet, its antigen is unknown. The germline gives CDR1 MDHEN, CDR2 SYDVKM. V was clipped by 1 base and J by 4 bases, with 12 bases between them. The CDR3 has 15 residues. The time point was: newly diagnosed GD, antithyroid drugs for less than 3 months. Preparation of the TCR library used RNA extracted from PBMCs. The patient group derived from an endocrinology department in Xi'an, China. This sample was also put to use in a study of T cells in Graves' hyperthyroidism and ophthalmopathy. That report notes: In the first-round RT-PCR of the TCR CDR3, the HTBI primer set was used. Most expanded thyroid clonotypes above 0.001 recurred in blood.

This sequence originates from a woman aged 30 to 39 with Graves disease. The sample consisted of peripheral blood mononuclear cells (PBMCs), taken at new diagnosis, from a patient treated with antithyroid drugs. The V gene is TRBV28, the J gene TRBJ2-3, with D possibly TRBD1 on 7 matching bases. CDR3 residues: CASSLYGRGADTQYF. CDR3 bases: TGTGCCAGCAGTTTATACGGCAGGGGGGCAGATACGCAGTATTTT.